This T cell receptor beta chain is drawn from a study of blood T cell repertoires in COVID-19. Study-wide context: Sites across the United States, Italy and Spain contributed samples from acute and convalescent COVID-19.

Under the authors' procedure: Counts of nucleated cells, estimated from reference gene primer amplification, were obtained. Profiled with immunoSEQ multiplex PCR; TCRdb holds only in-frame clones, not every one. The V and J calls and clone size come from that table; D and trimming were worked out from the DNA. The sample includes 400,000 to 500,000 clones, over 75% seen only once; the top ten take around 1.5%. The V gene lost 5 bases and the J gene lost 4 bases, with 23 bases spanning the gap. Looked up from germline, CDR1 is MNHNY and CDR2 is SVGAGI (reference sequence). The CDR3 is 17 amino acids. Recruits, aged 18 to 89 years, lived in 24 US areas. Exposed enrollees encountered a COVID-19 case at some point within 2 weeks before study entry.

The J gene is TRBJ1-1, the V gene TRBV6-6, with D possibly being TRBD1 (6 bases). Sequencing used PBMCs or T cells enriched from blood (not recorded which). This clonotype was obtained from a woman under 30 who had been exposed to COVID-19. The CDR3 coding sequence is TGTGCCAGCAGTCCTCCACGGGGGGCAGCCGCTAGCACTGAAGCTTTCTTT. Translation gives CASSPPRGAAASTEAFF.